Below, 28 T cell receptor beta chains from the same sample are listed, as sequenced in a study of technical replicates of blood from a few donors. Sequenced by immunoSEQ multiplex PCR; TCRdb stores in-frame clones only, minus some. The profile shows around 89,000 clones, over 85% of them singletons. The sample consisted of T cells isolated from PBMCs. Source of these receptors: a human donor in good health.

The chain employs TRBV5-1 and TRBJ2-7; a possible D gene is TRBD2 (6 bases). Trimming stripped 1 base from V and 4 bases from J, with 21 bases between. The germline CDR1 and CDR2 sequences are SGHRS and YFSETQ. This CDR3 region has 17 residues. The DNA of the CDR3 is TGCGCCAGCAGCTTGAGAGGCGGGACTCCTTCGGTATACGAGCAGTACTTC. This gives the protein CASSLRGGTPSVYEQYF.

This rearrangement joins TRBV28 to TRBJ1-1; TRBD1 might be the D (5 bases). CDR3 length: 13 residues. Trimming left V 2 bases short and J 5 bases short, with 9 bases between. CDR1 and CDR2 (germline): MDHEN, SYDVKM. The chain's CDR3 is CASSLVKGTEAFF. The CDR3 coding sequence is TGTGCCAGCAGTTTAGTGAAGGGGACTGAAGCTTTCTTT.

This chain joins TRBV6-4 and TRBJ1-5; D is uncertain. Trimming pared 6 bases from V and 2 bases from J, leaving 8 bases between. Germline assignment: CDR1 MRHNA and CDR2 SNTAGT. The CDR3 loop spans 13 amino acids. DNA for the CDR3: TGTGCCAGCAGCGCCGAGGGCAATCAGCCCCAGCATTTT. Its translation is CASSAEGNQPQHF.

This sequence joins TRBV7-3 and TRBJ2-1; 10 nucleotides agree with TRBD2. Germline CDR1 is SGHTA and CDR2 is FQGTGA. V lost 4 bases and J lost 9; bases outside the gene matches: 3. This CDR3 comprises 13 residues. CDR3 nucleotide sequence: TGTGCCAGCAGCTCAGCTAGCGGGAGTGAGCAGTTCTTC. Protein product: CASSSASGSEQFF. Based on the CDR3 plus reference TRBV7-3 and TRBJ2-1, the full variable domain is GAGVSQTPSNKVTEKGKYVELRCDPISGHTALYWYRQSLGQGPEFLIYFQGTGAADDSGLPNDRFFAVRPEGSVSTLKIQRTERGDSAVYLCASSSASGSEQFFGPGTRLTVL.

This chain connects TRBV5-8 to TRBJ1-1; D is possibly TRBD1 (6 bases). Per germline, CDR1 SGHTS and CDR2 YDEGEE. The CDR3 extends over 16 amino acids. The V end was cut by 0 bases, the J end by 1 base, with 13 bases between. This CDR3 is CASSLDQDRSNTEAFF. As DNA, the CDR3 is TGTGCCAGCAGCTTGGATCAGGACAGATCGAACACTGAAGCTTTCTTT.

This chain joins TRBV7-9 and TRBJ2-3; 9 positions agree with TRBD2. Trimming at V came to 2 bases and at J to 2 bases, leaving 8 bases not matched to a gene. There are 17 residues in the CDR3. The V gene's germline CDR1 is SEHNR and CDR2 FQNEAQ (reference sequence). Here the CDR3 reads CASSLQGLAGFTDTQYF. CDR3 nucleotides: TGTGCCAGCAGCTTACAGGGCCTAGCGGGGTTCACAGATACGCAGTATTTT.

The rearrangement uses TRBV7-9 and TRBJ2-3, with D possibly matching TRBD1 (6 bases). V was trimmed by 2 bases and J by 4 bases, leaving 16 bases between them. Germline V gives CDR1 SEHNR, CDR2 FQNEAQ (reference sequence). The CDR3 is 16 residues long. The CDR3 DNA follows: TGTGCCAGCAGCTTAATCGGCAGGGGAGAATCAGATACGCAGTATTTT. As protein: CASSLIGRGESDTQYF.

The J gene is TRBJ2-1, the V gene TRBV28; D is possibly TRBD1 (6 bases). V was trimmed by 4 bases and J by 7 bases, leaving 17 bases between them. CDR1 MDHEN and CDR2 SYDVKM come from the germline V gene. The CDR3 covers 15 residues. The chain's CDR3 is CASSSRDIPRNEQFF. The CDR3 DNA reads as TGTGCCAGCAGTTCCAGGGACATCCCCAGGAATGAGCAGTTCTTC.

The chain recombines TRBV7-9 with TRBJ1-2, with D unresolved. This CDR3 region has 12 residues. CDR1 SEHNR and CDR2 FQNEAQ come from the germline V gene (reference sequence). Trimming took 4 bases from V and 2 from J, leaving 5 bases between them. The CDR3 here is CASSSPNYGYTF. CDR3 sequence (DNA): TGTGCCAGCAGCTCCCCGAACTATGGCTACACCTTC.

The rearrangement links TRBV7-2 to TRBJ2-1; 14 bases match TRBD2. The V gene end was trimmed by 5 bases and the J gene end by 8 bases; junction bases not matched to a gene: 8. This CDR3 is 16 amino acids long. CDR1 SGHTA and CDR2 FQGNSA come from the germline V gene. CDR3 sequence: CASSPPGTSGSYEQFF. CDR3 coding DNA: TGTGCCAGCAGCCCCCCCGGGACTAGCGGGAGTTATGAGCAGTTCTTC.

The V and J genes are TRBV6-5 and TRBJ2-1; 11 bases align to TRBD2. The CDR3 is 15 amino acids. Unmatched junction bases numbered 5, after V lost 6 bases and J lost 4 bases. From germline, CDR1 is MNHEY and CDR2 SVGAGI. DNA of the CDR3: TGTGCCAGCAGCCGCAGGACTAGCGGGTACAATGAGCAGTTCTTC. It is translated as CASSRRTSGYNEQFF.

V and J are TRBV30 and TRBJ1-1, with D hard to call. Germline V gene lookup returns CDR1 GTSNPN and CDR2 SVGIG (reference sequence). The CDR3 loop spans 13 amino acids. V lost 1 base and J lost 7, with 13 bases in between. CDR3 DNA sequence: TGTGCCTGGAGTGCAGACACCAAGATTGAAGCTTTCTTT. Translating it yields CAWSADTKIEAFF.

The V gene is TRBV5-1, the J gene TRBJ2-3; 9 bases line up with TRBD2. Germline assignment: CDR1 SGHRS and CDR2 YFSETQ. The junction had 0 bases not matched to a gene; V was cut back by 0 bases and J by 1 base. The CDR3 has 15 residues. The CDR3 nucleotides read TGCGCCAGCAGCTTGGGGACTAGCGGCACAGATACGCAGTATTTT. Translation: CASSLGTSGTDTQYF.

This clone was recorded once. This rearrangement joins TRBV19 to TRBJ2-1; 11 nucleotides line up with TRBD2. CDR3 length equals 16 residues. Germline loops: CDR1 LNHDA, CDR2 SQIVND (reference sequence). V was pared by 9 bases and J by 7 bases, with 14 bases of the junction left unmatched. The chain's CDR3 is CASLNSGRGAWNEQFF. DNA for the CDR3: TGTGCCAGCCTAAATAGCGGGAGGGGGGCGTGGAATGAGCAGTTCTTC.

The chain combines TRBV30 with TRBJ2-1, with 11 bases identical to TRBD2. CDR3 length: 14 amino acids. Germline V gene sequence: CDR1 GTSNPN, CDR2 SVGIG (reference sequence). The junction had 6 bases not matched to a gene; V was cut back by 4 bases and J by 7 bases. The DNA of the CDR3 is TGTGCCTGGACTACTAGCGGGGGCCTTAATGAGCAGTTCTTC. It is translated as CAWTTSGGLNEQFF.

The chain recombines TRBV5-4 with TRBJ1-6, with unresolved D. Trimming removed 0 bases at V and 10 bases at J, with 14 bases between. CDR1 and CDR2 from the germline V gene are SGHNT and YYREEE (reference sequence). This CDR3 is 15 amino acids long. CDR3 residues: CASSLAGRWQSPLHF. The CDR3, as DNA: TGTGCCAGCAGCTTGGCCGGCAGGTGGCAATCACCCCTCCACTTT.

The chain employs TRBV7-9 and TRBJ2-7, with 8 positions matching TRBD2. There are 10 residues in the CDR3. CDR1 SEHNR and CDR2 FQNEAQ come from the germline V gene (reference sequence). Germline trimming cut 11 bases from V and 4 bases from J; bases unmatched to any gene: 1. The CDR3 protein is CACGGYEQYF. As DNA, the CDR3 is TGTGCCTGCGGGGGGTACGAGCAGTACTTC.

V is TRBV5-5 and J is TRBJ1-2; 10 nucleotides match TRBD1. The CDR3 sequence is 16 residues long. Germline CDR1 reads SGHKS; CDR2 reads YYEKEE (reference sequence). The ends lost 5 bases at V and 0 bases at J; junction bases unmatched: 7. The CDR3 nucleotides read TGTGCCAGCAGGTCCCCCGGACAGGGGGCTAACTATGGCTACACCTTC. Residues: CASRSPGQGANYGYTF.

V gene TRBV7-9 combines with J gene TRBJ2-7; D uncertain. The germline gives CDR1 SEHNR, CDR2 FQNEAQ (reference sequence). The V end was cut by 5 bases, the J end by 0 bases, with 14 bases between. The CDR3 covers 15 residues. The CDR3 protein is CASSTDKVSSYEQYF. CDR3 DNA sequence: TGTGCCAGCAGCACCGACAAGGTGAGCTCCTACGAGCAGTACTTC.

This chain connects TRBV27 to TRBJ1-1, with TRBD1 identical over 10 bases. CDR3 length: 15 residues. CDR1 is MNHEY, CDR2 SMNVEV, per germline (reference sequence). V was clipped by 3 bases and J by 10 bases; unmatched bases: 11. The CDR3 DNA is TGTGCCAGCAGTTTGGACAGGGGGACAATTCCGGGAGCTTTCTTT. Protein product: CASSLDRGTIPGAFF.

This clone was counted once. J is TRBJ2-5 and V is TRBV5-1; 13 bases match TRBD2. Germline CDR1 is SGHRS and CDR2 is YFSETQ. V dropped 3 bases and J dropped 5; count of bases not matched to a gene: 7. This CDR3 comprises 16 residues. CDR3 in DNA: TGCGCCAGCAGCTCACGGACTAGCGGGGGATTGGAGACCCAGTACTTC. Its protein is CASSSRTSGGLETQYF.

The chain has TRBV28 and TRBJ1-1; D gene unclear. The CDR3 runs 14 residues. The germline V and J ends were trimmed by 3 bases and 1 base, with 9 bases remaining between them. Germline loops: CDR1 MDHEN, CDR2 SYDVKM. The CDR3 sequence: CASSLRVWNTEAFF. The CDR3 DNA sequence: TGTGCCAGCAGTTTGAGGGTGTGGAACACTGAAGCTTTCTTT.

The rearrangement uses TRBV28 and TRBJ2-4, with TRBD2 matching over 10 bases. This CDR3 spans 15 amino acids. Unmatched junction bases numbered 8, after V lost 6 bases and J lost 6 bases. Germline loops: CDR1 MDHEN, CDR2 SYDVKM. The CDR3 nucleotides read TGTGCCAGCAGCTCAAGCGGGAGGGGAGGAAACATTCAGTACTTC. It codes for CASSSSGRGGNIQYF.

This clone appeared once. The chain joins TRBV28 to TRBJ2-7; D unclear. Per germline, CDR1 MDHEN and CDR2 SYDVKM. V dropped 1 base and J dropped 2 bases, with 9 bases sitting between them. This CDR3 comprises 14 residues. CDR3 bases: TGTGCCAGCAGTTTATTGGGCAGAACCTACGAGCAGTACTTC. This translates into CASSLLGRTYEQYF.

This clone was detected a few times. The rearrangement uses TRBV7-9 and TRBJ2-4; 8 bases fit TRBD2. The CDR3 length is 16 residues. V shed 8 bases, J shed 3 bases, and the junction held 12 bases outside the gene matches. Germline lookup yields CDR1 SEHNR and CDR2 FQNEAQ (reference sequence). The CDR3 is CASSLTGGAVKNIQYF. The CDR3 DNA reads as TGTGCCAGCTCACTAACCGGGGGGGCCGTCAAAAACATTCAGTACTTC.

The chain recombines TRBV30 with TRBJ1-1; no firm D call. Trimming shortened V by 0 bases and J by 0 bases, and 5 bases separated the two germline ends. The CDR3 sequence is 13 residues long. Germline-derived CDR1 and CDR2 are GTSNPN and SVGIG (reference sequence). CDR3 DNA: TGTGCCTGGAGTGTGTCCATGAACACTGAAGCTTTCTTT. Its translation: CAWSVSMNTEAFF.

This clone was recorded once. The rearrangement links TRBV5-4 to TRBJ2-2; D is perhaps TRBD2 (6 bases). The germline V gene encodes CDR1 SGHNT and CDR2 YYREEE (reference sequence). The CDR3 is 14 amino acids. V dropped 1 base and J dropped 8 bases, with 12 bases sitting between them. The CDR3 here is CASSLSGSGGELFF. DNA for the CDR3: TGTGCCAGCAGCTTGTCCGGGAGTGGAGGGGAGCTGTTTTTT.

The chain combines TRBV7-9 with TRBJ2-4, with 7 bases aligning to TRBD1. Trimming removed 4 bases from V and 15 bases from J; junction bases left unmatched: 6. This CDR3 is 11 amino acids long. Per germline, CDR1 SEHNR and CDR2 FQNEAQ (reference sequence). The CDR3 nucleotides read TGTGCCAGCAGCTCTGGACAGGACAGGTACTTC. Residues: CASSSGQDRYF.